This T cell receptor beta chain emerged from a study of cytomegalovirus exposure and HLA in healthy donors. In the PCR, 60 Vbeta and 13 Jbeta primers were used. Sequencing used immunoSEQ multiplex PCR; TCRdb keeps in-frame clones, though not all of them. This sample has some 110,000 clones; 77% occur once, and the top ten carry 4.5% to 5%. The CDR3 sequence is 15 residues long. CDR1 is SGHVS and CDR2 is FQNEAQ in the germline V gene. V dropped 5 bases and J dropped 7; count of bases not matched to a gene: 7. Donors showed nominal health when sampled, although they likely had unrecorded immune exposures.

The sample taken for sequencing was PBMCs. The sequence was obtained from a man aged 50 to 60 in good health and CMV-seropositive. J is TRBJ2-2 and V is TRBV7-8; TRBD1 matches 10 bases. The CDR3 DNA follows: TGTGCCAGCAGCAACCGGGACAGGGGTTACGGGGAGCTGTTTTTT. It yields the protein CASSNRDRGYGELFF.